The 22 T cell receptor beta chains given below trace back to one sample, sequenced in a study of T cells expressing NK-cell markers. Reprocessing the 5' RACE reads, TCRdb reports a single entry for every CDR3 protein and omits DNA. The ten most abundant clones cover over 4% of a sample with a few hundred thousand distinct CDR3 sequences. Sequenced input: blood T cells: a sorted CD56 or NKG2C T cell subset, CD4+ or CD8+ T cells, or bulk PBMC T cells (not recorded which). These TCRs come from a man aged 18 to 69 in good health.

The gene calls are TRBV20-1 and TRBJ2-6. This CDR3 contains 15 residues. Germline CDR1 and CDR2: DFQATT and SNEGSKA (reference sequence). The CDR3 loop is CSARPQNSGANVLTF.

The CDR3 sequence: CASRHWGDTYEQYF. The chain combines TRBV6-1 with TRBJ2-7. The CDR3 loop spans 14 amino acids. The germline CDR1 and CDR2 sequences are MNHNS and SASEGT.

The J gene is TRBJ1-2, the V gene TRBV9. This CDR3 has 12 residues. Per the germline V gene, CDR1 is SGDLS and CDR2 is YYNGEE. The CDR3 sequence: CASSTTLYGYTF.

V usage is TRBV20-1 and J usage is TRBJ2-5; absent DNA, TCRdb's TRBD1 call cannot be checked. The CDR3 contains 13 residues. Germline V gene data show CDR1 as DFQATT and CDR2 as SNEGSKA (reference sequence). The CDR3 sequence is CSAFGTLQETQYF.

The V call is TRBV12-2, the J call TRBJ2-4; the TCRdb call, TRBD1, lacks DNA for checking. TRBV12-2 has pseudogene status. The CDR3 totals 15 residues. CDR3 residues: CASRLRAGGENIQYF.

V gene TRBV30 combines with J gene TRBJ2-5. Per germline, CDR1 GTSNPN and CDR2 SVGIG (reference sequence). The CDR3 covers 12 residues. The CDR3 spells CAWSFLQETQYF.

The chain employs TRBV6-1 and TRBJ2-1; TCRdb names TRBD1, which stays unverified in the absence of DNA. Germline CDR1 reads MNHNS; CDR2 reads SASEGT. There are 14 residues in the CDR3. CDR3 residues: CASETDRYRKEQFF.

This rearrangement joins TRBV10-3 to TRBJ2-7; TCRdb names TRBD1, which stays unverified in the absence of DNA. Germline V gene sequence: CDR1 ENHRY, CDR2 SYGVKD. CDR3 length: 14 residues. CDR3: CAIREGQGIYEQYF.

The chain employs TRBV20-1 and TRBJ2-7; lacking DNA, the TRBD2 call made by TCRdb goes unchecked. Germline lookup yields CDR1 DFQATT and CDR2 SNEGSKA (reference sequence). The CDR3 is 13 residues long. The CDR3 loop reads CSARTSGGAEQYF.

This chain uses TRBV11-1 with TRBJ2-3; TCRdb selects TRBD2, and the lack of DNA leaves this call unchecked. The germline V gene encodes CDR1 SGHAT and CDR2 FQDESV (reference sequence). The CDR3 consists of 19 residues. The CDR3 is CASSADFRRLVTSTDTQYF.

The V call is TRBV6-1, the J call TRBJ1-6; TCRdb selects TRBD1, and the lack of DNA leaves this call unchecked. Germline V gene sequence: CDR1 MNHNS, CDR2 SASEGT. This CDR3 region has 14 residues. The CDR3 sequence is CASSRTGSNSPLHF.

The V gene is TRBV6-1, the J gene TRBJ1-6. Germline lookup yields CDR1 MNHNS and CDR2 SASEGT. CDR3 length: 14 amino acids. The CDR3 sequence is CASKPDGRNSPLHF.

This chain links TRBV4-2 with TRBJ2-5; as DNA is missing, the TRBD2 call by TCRdb cannot be tested. The CDR3 consists of 14 residues. Germline V lookup: CDR1 LGHNA, CDR2 YNFKEQ. This CDR3 reads CASSQEASWETQYF.

The chain joins TRBV2 to TRBJ1-5; the TRBD1 assignment by TCRdb is unverifiable without DNA. The length of the CDR3 is 13 residues. Germline V CDR1 and CDR2: SNHLY, FYNNEI. This CDR3 is CASKYRINQPQHF.

This CDR3 is CASSQSFGTLTF. The chain combines TRBV5-1 with TRBJ1-2. The CDR3 contains 12 residues. From germline, CDR1 is SGHRS and CDR2 YFSETQ.

The rearrangement joins TRBV5-1 to TRBJ2-7; TCRdb proposes TRBD1, but this gene call is untestable without DNA. There are 15 residues in the CDR3. Germline values: CDR1 SGHRS, CDR2 YFSETQ. The CDR3 protein is CASSLRDRAIYEQYF. Full variable domain (missing parts from reference TRBV5-1 and TRBJ2-7): KAGVTQTPRYLIKTRGQQVTLSCSPISGHRSVSWYQQTPGQGLQFLFEYFSETQRNKGNFPGRFSGRQFSNSRSEMNVSTLELGDSALYLCASSLRDRAIYEQYFGPGTRLTVT.

The chain couples TRBV15 to TRBJ1-6. The CDR3 totals 15 residues. CDR1 LNHNV and CDR2 YYDKDF come from the germline V gene (reference sequence). The CDR3 here is CATSRGTSNNSPLHF.

The rearrangement uses TRBV20-1 and TRBJ1-1. Germline CDR1 and CDR2: DFQATT and SNEGSKA (reference sequence). CDR3 length: 16 amino acids. This CDR3 is CSAPPDDNLRNTEAFF.

The chain is built from TRBV5-6 and TRBJ2-4; TCRdb gives TRBD2 as the D gene, but with no DNA this cannot be confirmed. Germline values: CDR1 SGHDT, CDR2 YYEEEE. This CDR3 contains 16 residues. CDR3 residues: CASSFRTSGGLNIQYF.

This sequence joins TRBV11-2 and TRBJ2-1; TCRdb names TRBD1, which stays unverified in the absence of DNA. There are 17 residues in the CDR3. CDR1 SGHAT and CDR2 FQNNGV come from the germline V gene. This CDR3 is CASSLDFGGRTYNEQFF.

The chain has TRBV11-2 and TRBJ2-5; as DNA is missing, the TRBD1 call by TCRdb cannot be tested. CDR3 length equals 16 residues. CDR1 and CDR2 (germline): SGHAT, FQNNGV. CDR3 region: CASSLTGGHSQETQYF.

The chain's CDR3 is CASGGVRQRTYQETQYF. The rearrangement uses TRBV2 and TRBJ2-5. Looked up from germline, CDR1 is SNHLY and CDR2 is FYNNEI. The CDR3 runs to 17 residues.